The rows below give T cell receptor beta chains drawn from one sample of a study of blood T cell repertoires in COVID-19. TCRdb's copy holds only in-frame clones and misses some; the assay was immunoSEQ multiplex PCR. Among roughly 150,000 clones, about 82% were seen once, and the ten largest hold 6.2%. Source material: PBMCs or T cells enriched from blood (not recorded which). These receptors all come from a woman in her thirties or forties who had recovered from COVID-19. Each CDR3 is given with its conserved first and last residue. Each record gives: clone size, V gene, CDR3 length, J gene, D gene, CDR3 DNA, CDR3 protein. D genes are given only for firm matches. Expanded clones get a size class; other rows say once, few or many, or leave the size out.

clone size: .; V gene: TRBV6-4; CDR3 length: 15; J gene: TRBJ1-1; D gene: .; CDR3 DNA: TGTGCCAGCAGTGATATACAGTTGAAGGACACTGAAGCTTTCTTT; CDR3 protein: CASSDIQLKDTEAFF
clone size: .; V gene: TRBV7-2; CDR3 length: 13; J gene: TRBJ2-7; D gene: .; CDR3 DNA: TGTGCCAGCAGCGCGGGGGCCAGGAGGGAGCAGTACTTC; CDR3 protein: CASSAGARREQYF
clone size: .; V gene: TRBV2; CDR3 length: 16; J gene: TRBJ1-6; D gene: .; CDR3 DNA: TGTGCCAGCAGTGATCTAGGACAGTTTACGAATTCACCCCTCCACTTT; CDR3 protein: CASSDLGQFTNSPLHF
clone size: .; V gene: TRBV10-3; CDR3 length: 16; J gene: TRBJ2-7; D gene: TRBD2; CDR3 DNA: TGTGCCATCAGCCTGAGCCTAGCGGGAGGGCCCTACGAGCAGTACTTC; CDR3 protein: CAISLSLAGGPYEQYF
clone size: .; V gene: TRBV9; CDR3 length: 16; J gene: TRBJ2-3; D gene: .; CDR3 DNA: TGTGCCAGCAGCGTAGATGGGGCGACACGCACAGATACGCAGTATTTT; CDR3 protein: CASSVDGATRTDTQYF
clone size: .; V gene: TRBV2; CDR3 length: 14; J gene: TRBJ1-1; D gene: TRBD1; CDR3 DNA: TGTGCCAGCAGTGGACAGGGGGAGAACACTGAAGCTTTCTTT; CDR3 protein: CASSGQGENTEAFF
clone size: .; V gene: TRBV4-2; CDR3 length: 17; J gene: TRBJ2-2; D gene: TRBD2; CDR3 DNA: TGTGCCAGCAGCCAAGCTGGGCTAGCGGGGAACACCGGGGAGCTGTTTTTT; CDR3 protein: CASSQAGLAGNTGELFF
clone size: once; V gene: TRBV23-1; CDR3 length: 24; J gene: TRBJ2-5; D gene: .; CDR3 DNA: TGCGCCAGCAGTCGAGAGGCGGACTTTGCCACGGCGTCGTCCATGGTTGGACTCGAAGAGACCCAGTACTTC; CDR3 protein: CASSREADFATASSMVGLEETQYF
clone size: .; V gene: TRBV15; CDR3 length: 16; J gene: TRBJ2-2; D gene: TRBD1; CDR3 DNA: TGTGCCACCAGCGACCAGGACAGGACGAACACCGGGGAGCTGTTTTTT; CDR3 protein: CATSDQDRTNTGELFF
clone size: once; V gene: TRBV11-2; CDR3 length: 17; J gene: TRBJ2-6; D gene: .; CDR3 DNA: TGTGCCAGCAGCTTAAGTCAGATCCCCTCTGGGGCCAACGTCCTGACTTTC; CDR3 protein: CASSLSQIPSGANVLTF
clone size: few; V gene: TRBV5-1; CDR3 length: 14; J gene: TRBJ1-1; D gene: .; CDR3 DNA: TGCGCCAGCAGCTTGGGTGATTGGGAGACTGAAGCTTTCTTT; CDR3 protein: CASSLGDWETEAFF
clone size: .; V gene: TRBV1; CDR3 length: 17; J gene: TRBJ1-3; D gene: .; CDR3 DNA: TGCACCAGCAGCCAGCCAAACGAGCCGAGCTCTGGAAACACCATATATTTT; CDR3 protein: CTSSQPNEPSSGNTIYF
clone size: .; V gene: TRBV11-2; CDR3 length: 15; J gene: TRBJ1-2; D gene: .; CDR3 DNA: TGTGCCAGCAGCGCGTTGACAGGTAGCTTCTATGGCTACACCTTC; CDR3 protein: CASSALTGSFYGYTF
clone size: .; V gene: TRBV10-3; CDR3 length: 14; J gene: TRBJ2-7; D gene: TRBD2; CDR3 DNA: TGTGCCATCAGTACCGGGACTAGCGGCTACGAGCAGTACTTC; CDR3 protein: CAISTGTSGYEQYF
clone size: .; V gene: TRBV19; CDR3 length: 14; J gene: TRBJ1-1; D gene: .; CDR3 DNA: TGTGCCAGTAGTATCGAGGGGGTCGGGACTGAAGCTTTCTTT; CDR3 protein: CASSIEGVGTEAFF
clone size: .; V gene: TRBV11-2; CDR3 length: 14; J gene: TRBJ2-1; D gene: .; CDR3 DNA: TGTGCCAGCAGCCCCGGACTAAAATACAATGAGCAGTTCTTC; CDR3 protein: CASSPGLKYNEQFF
clone size: .; V gene: TRBV10-2; CDR3 length: 14; J gene: TRBJ1-1; D gene: .; CDR3 DNA: TGCGCCAGCAGTGAGTCAGGCAGGGGAACTGAAGCTTTCTTT; CDR3 protein: CASSESGRGTEAFF